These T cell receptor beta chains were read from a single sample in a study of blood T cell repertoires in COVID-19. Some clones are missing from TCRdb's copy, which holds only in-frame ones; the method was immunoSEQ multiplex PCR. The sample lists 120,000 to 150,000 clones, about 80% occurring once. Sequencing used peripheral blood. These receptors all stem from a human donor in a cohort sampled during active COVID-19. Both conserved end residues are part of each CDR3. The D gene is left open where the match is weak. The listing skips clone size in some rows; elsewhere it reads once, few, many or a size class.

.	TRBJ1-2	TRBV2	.	CASSEWGFQGRGGYTF	TGTGCCAGCAGTGAGTGGGGATTTCAGGGGCGAGGTGGCTACACCTTC
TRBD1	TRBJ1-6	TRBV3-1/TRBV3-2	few	CASSLGQGYNSPLHF	TGTGCCAGCAGCCTCGGACAGGGGTATAACTCACCCCTCCACTTT
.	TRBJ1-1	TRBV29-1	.	CSVEKESNTEAFF	TGCAGCGTTGAAAAGGAGTCGAACACTGAAGCTTTCTTT
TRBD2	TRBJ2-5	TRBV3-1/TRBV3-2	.	CASSQTSGREETQYF	TGTGCCAGCAGCCAAACTAGCGGGAGGGAAGAGACCCAGTACTTC
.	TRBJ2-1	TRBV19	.	CASSLRLNNEQFF	TGTGCCAGTAGTCTCCGACTCAACAATGAGCAGTTCTTC
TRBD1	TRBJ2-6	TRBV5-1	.	CASRQSKTNPGQVISGANVLTF	TGCGCCAGCAGACAGTCCAAGACGAATCCGGGACAGGTGATCTCTGGGGCCAACGTCCTGACTTTC
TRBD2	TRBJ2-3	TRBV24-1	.	CATSDWKRGGSDTQYF	TGTGCCACCAGTGATTGGAAGCGGGGGGGGTCAGATACGCAGTATTTT
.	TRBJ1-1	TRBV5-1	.	CASSVGAGDTEAFF	TGCGCCAGCAGCGTCGGGGCAGGGGACACTGAAGCTTTCTTT
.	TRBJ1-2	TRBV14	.	CASSQDRGGLFGYTF	TGTGCCAGCAGCCAAGACCGAGGGGGTCTATTTGGCTACACCTTC
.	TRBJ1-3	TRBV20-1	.	CSASGYSGISGNTIYF	TGCAGTGCTAGTGGTTACTCGGGAATCTCTGGAAACACCATATATTTT
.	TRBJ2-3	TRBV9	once	CASSSPGGPTDTQYF	TGTGCCAGCAGCTCCCCCGGGGGGCCTACAGATACGCAGTATTTT
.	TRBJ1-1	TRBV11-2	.	CASSRQVHLTTEAFF	TGTGCCAGCAGCAGACAGGTCCACCTGACCACTGAAGCTTTCTTT
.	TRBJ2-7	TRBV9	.	CASSNRDGGSYEQYF	TGTGCCAGCAGCAACAGGGATGGCGGCAGCTACGAGCAGTACTTC
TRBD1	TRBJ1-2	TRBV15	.	CATSIPTGQGNYGYTF	TGTGCCACCAGCATTCCTACGGGACAGGGTAACTATGGCTACACCTTC
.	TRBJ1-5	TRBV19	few	CASTSTGGRDPQHF	TGTGCCAGTACCTCAACAGGCGGGAGGGATCCCCAGCATTTT
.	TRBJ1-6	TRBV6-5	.	CASRSGWHSPLHF	TGTGCCAGCAGGTCGGGTTGGCATTCACCCCTCCACTTT
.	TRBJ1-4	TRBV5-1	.	CASSQGFKNEKLFF	TGCGCCAGCAGCCAGGGTTTCAAGAATGAAAAACTGTTTTTT
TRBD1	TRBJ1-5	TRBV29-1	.	CSVKRQGIDQPQHF	TGCAGCGTCAAAAGACAGGGTATTGATCAGCCCCAGCATTTT
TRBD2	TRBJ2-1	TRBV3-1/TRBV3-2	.	CASSQGLAGGHYNEQFF	TGTGCCAGCAGCCAAGGGCTAGCGGGGGGCCACTACAATGAGCAGTTCTTC
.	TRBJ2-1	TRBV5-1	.	CASSLVRDEQFF	TGCGCCAGCAGCTTGGTACGGGATGAGCAGTTCTTC
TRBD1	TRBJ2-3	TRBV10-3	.	CAISENRGRDTDTQYF	TGTGCCATCAGCGAAAACAGGGGGCGCGACACAGATACGCAGTATTTT
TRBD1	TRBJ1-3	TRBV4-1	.	CASSPIQGATGNTIYF	TGCGCCAGCAGCCCGATACAGGGGGCCACTGGAAACACCATATATTTT